This T cell receptor (beta chain) derives from a study of cytomegalovirus exposure and HLA in healthy donors. As to this clone: The antigen remains undetermined.

The CDR3 totals 12 residues. Looked up from germline, CDR1 is MDHEN and CDR2 is SYDVKM. Primers: 60 Vbeta forward and 13 Jbeta reverse. TCRdb's table, derived via immunoSEQ multiplex PCR, lists solely in-frame clones and lacks some. In the table there are about 140,000 clones, approximately 82% of which are singletons. General study results and limits: Presence/absence analyses rested on an assumption that sequencing depth was roughly uniform across donors. Later genetic work tied a missense DCLRE1C variant to beta-chain V and J trimming.

The receptor's source is a man under 40 in good health and CMV-seropositive. The chain joins TRBV28 to TRBJ2-3, with 9 nucleotides matching TRBD2. The sequenced sample was PBMCs. CDR3 DNA: TGTGCTAGCGGGGGCCCCACAGATACGCAGTATTTT. Protein product: CASGGPTDTQYF.